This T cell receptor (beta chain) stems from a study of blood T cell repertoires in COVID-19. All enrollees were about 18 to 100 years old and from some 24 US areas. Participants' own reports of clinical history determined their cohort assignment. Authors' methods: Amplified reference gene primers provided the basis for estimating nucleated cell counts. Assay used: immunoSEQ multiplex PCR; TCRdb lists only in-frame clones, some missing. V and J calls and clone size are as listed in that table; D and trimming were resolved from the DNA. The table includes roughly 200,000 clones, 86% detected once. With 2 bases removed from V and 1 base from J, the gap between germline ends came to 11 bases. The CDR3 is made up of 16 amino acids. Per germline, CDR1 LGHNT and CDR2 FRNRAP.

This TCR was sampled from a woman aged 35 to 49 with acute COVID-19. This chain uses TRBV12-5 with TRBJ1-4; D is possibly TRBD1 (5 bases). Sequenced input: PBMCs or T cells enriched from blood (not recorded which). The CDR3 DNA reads TGTGCTAGTGGTTTGTCCTCAGGGCGAACTAATGAAAAACTGTTTTTT. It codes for CASGLSSGRTNEKLFF.